Below, 13 T cell receptor beta chains from the same sample are listed, as sequenced in a study of T cell responses to AZD1222 COVID-19 vaccine. Measured with immunoSEQ multiplex PCR; TCRdb has only the in-frame clones, and not every one. The repertoire holds about 130,000 clones, with approximately 85% as singletons. Specimen: peripheral blood, collected 28 days after the second AZD1222 dose. These receptors were obtained from an adult who received the AZD1222 COVID-19 vaccine.

This chain joins TRBV19 and TRBJ1-5; D uncertain. V gave up 0 bases and J gave up 8 bases, with 11 bases separating them. From germline, CDR1 is LNHDA and CDR2 SQIVND (reference sequence). The CDR3 is 14 residues long. DNA of the CDR3: TGTGCCAGTAGTATAGAGGGAGGGAATAAGCCCCAGCATTTT. Its translation: CASSIEGGNKPQHF.

This sequence joins TRBV2 and TRBJ1-1; D not certain. This CDR3 has 13 amino acids. The germline V gene encodes CDR1 SNHLY and CDR2 FYNNEI. Trimming cost V 6 bases and J 4 bases, with 12 bases left between them. CDR3 nucleotide sequence: TGTGCCAGCAGGGTCGGGGATGCCACTGAAGCTTTCTTT. It codes for CASRVGDATEAFF.

The chain couples TRBV3-1 (or the pseudogene TRBV3-2) to TRBJ2-5; D not certain. Trimming took off 3 bases at V and 1 base at J, with 6 bases between the two ends. Germline-derived CDR1 and CDR2 are LGHDT and YNNKEL (reference sequence). CDR3 size: 13 residues. The CDR3 sequence is CASSQWTQETQYF. CDR3 nucleotides: TGTGCCAGCAGCCAGTGGACCCAAGAGACCCAGTACTTC.

The chain combines TRBV18 with TRBJ1-2; possible D gene TRBD1, 5 bases. This CDR3 comprises 15 residues. Germline CDR1 and CDR2: KGHSH and LQKENI. The V and J ends lost 4 bases and 2 bases respectively, with 14 bases between them. The CDR3 here is CASSHDSPANYGYTF. The CDR3 bases are TGTGCCAGCTCACACGACAGCCCAGCAAACTATGGCTACACCTTC. Using reference TRBV18 and TRBJ1-2 for the parts outside the CDR3, the full variable domain is NAGVMQNPRHLVRRRGQEARLRCSPMKGHSHVYWYRQLPEEGLKFMVYLQKENIIDESGMPKERFSAEFPKEGPSILRIQQVVRGDSAAYFCASSHDSPANYGYTFGSGTRLTVV.

The J gene is TRBJ2-4, the V gene TRBV19, with 7 bases fitting TRBD1. CDR3 length: 12 residues. V was pared by 8 bases and J by 6 bases, with 4 bases of the junction left unmatched. The germline V gene has CDR1 LNHDA and CDR2 SQIVND (reference sequence). CDR3 coding DNA: TGTGCCAGTGCCGGGACAGTAAACATTCAGTACTTC. The encoded protein is CASAGTVNIQYF.

The chain combines TRBV7-3 with TRBJ2-3, with 10 nucleotides matching TRBD2. With V trimmed by 5 bases and J by 0 bases, 2 bases remained unmatched. Germline V gene lookup returns CDR1 SGHTA and CDR2 FQGTGA. The CDR3 has 15 amino acids. The CDR3 sequence is CASSQLAGSTDTQYF. The CDR3 bases are TGTGCCAGCAGCCAACTAGCGGGGAGCACAGATACGCAGTATTTT.

This clone was detected once. The V call is TRBV28, the J call TRBJ1-5; D remains unclear. From germline, CDR1 is MDHEN and CDR2 SYDVKM. This CDR3 comprises 13 residues. Trimming took off 6 bases at V and 0 bases at J, with 6 bases between the two ends. CDR3 amino acids: CASSQNSNQPQHF. Here the CDR3 DNA reads TGTGCCAGCAGCCAGAATAGCAATCAGCCCCAGCATTTT.

The V and J genes are TRBV30 and TRBJ2-5; perhaps D is TRBD1 or TRBD2 (5 bases each). CDR3 length equals 14 residues. Trimming took off 4 bases at V and 8 bases at J, with 20 bases between the two ends. Germline assignment: CDR1 GTSNPN and CDR2 SVGIG (reference sequence). In DNA, the CDR3 is TGTGCCTGGACCATCCGGGACGTAGACATAACCCAGTACTTC. It specifies CAWTIRDVDITQYF.

This clone occurred once. The V call is TRBV11-2, the J call TRBJ1-5; no definite D call. Trimming stripped 1 base from V and 0 bases from J, with 7 bases between. CDR3 length: 15 amino acids. Germline V gene lookup returns CDR1 SGHAT and CDR2 FQNNGV. In DNA, the CDR3 is TGTGCCAGCAGCTTAGGTGGTTTTAGCAATCAGCCCCAGCATTTT. This sequence encodes CASSLGGFSNQPQHF.

This chain joins TRBV9 and TRBJ1-4, with a tentative D call TRBD1 (6 bases). Per the germline V gene, CDR1 is SGDLS and CDR2 is YYNGEE. The CDR3 is made up of 16 amino acids. V dropped 0 bases and J dropped 4 bases, with 13 bases sitting between them. In DNA, the CDR3 is TGTGCCAGCAGCGTAGGTGGTGGGGGCGTTAATGAAAAACTGTTTTTT. Its protein product is CASSVGGGGVNEKLFF.

The gene calls are TRBV5-1 and TRBJ2-1; possibly TRBD1 for D (6 bases). The germline gives CDR1 SGHRS, CDR2 YFSETQ. This CDR3 is built from 14 residues. The ends were cut back, 0 bases at V and 8 bases at J, with 12 bases in the middle. The CDR3 bases are TGCGCCAGCAGCTTGGGGGGGCCCTCGGATGAGCAGTTCTTC. It specifies CASSLGGPSDEQFF.

This chain connects TRBV7-2 to TRBJ1-4; D is unresolved. Trimming shortened V by 5 bases and J by 1 base, and 11 bases separated the two germline ends. Germline V CDR1 and CDR2: SGHTA, FQGNSA. The CDR3 covers 15 residues. CDR3 amino acids: CASSPLGRTNEKLFF. The CDR3 bases are TGTGCCAGCAGCCCCCTGGGCAGAACTAATGAAAAACTGTTTTTT.

The chain couples TRBV5-1 to TRBJ2-3, with 7 bases aligning to TRBD1. CDR3 size: 16 residues. Germline V gene sequence: CDR1 SGHRS, CDR2 YFSETQ. V was clipped by 6 bases and J by 2 bases; unmatched bases: 12. The CDR3 sequence is CASMPWVTGITDTQYF. CDR3 bases: TGCGCCAGCATGCCATGGGTGACAGGGATCACAGATACGCAGTATTTT.